The rows below give T cell receptor beta chains drawn from one sample of a study of blood T cell repertoires in COVID-19. Using immunoSEQ multiplex PCR, the repertoire was profiled, and TCRdb retains in-frame clones only, with some absent. The sample lists some 230,000 clones, 80% to 90% occurring once. The sample comprised PBMCs or T cells enriched from blood (not recorded which). These receptors all stem from a woman aged 18-29 years in a cohort exposed to, infected with or recovered from COVID-19 (not recorded which). Each CDR3 is given with its conserved first and last residue. The D gene is left open where the match is weak. The size entry is marked missing in some rows and otherwise reads once, few, many or a size class.

V: TRBV28
size: NA
D: NA
J: TRBJ1-5
DNA: TGTGCCAGTTTGGGGGGGGGAACTCAGCCCCAGCATTTT
CDR3: CASLGGGTQPQHF

V: TRBV6-1
size: NA
D: NA
J: TRBJ2-7
DNA: TGTGCCAGCAGTGGCCGAAGCGGAGGGAGCTCCTACGAGCAGTACTTC
CDR3: CASSGRSGGSSYEQYF

V: TRBV3-1/TRBV3-2
size: NA
D: NA
J: TRBJ2-5
DNA: TGTGCCAGCAGCCAAAGGGGGATCTGGGAGACCCAGTACTTC
CDR3: CASSQRGIWETQYF

V: TRBV27
size: once
D: TRBD1
J: TRBJ2-1
DNA: TGTGCCAGCAGTAAAGGACAGGGGGTCGATGAGCAGTTCTTC
CDR3: CASSKGQGVDEQFF

V: TRBV11-3
size: NA
D: TRBD2
J: TRBJ2-1
DNA: TGTGCCAGCAGCTTAGATAGCGGGAGCTCCTACAATGAGCAGTTCTTC
CDR3: CASSLDSGSSYNEQFF

V: TRBV5-1
size: NA
D: NA
J: TRBJ1-3
DNA: TGCGCCAGCAGCTCCGACAGGGGAAACACCATATATTTT
CDR3: CASSSDRGNTIYF

V: TRBV11-2
size: NA
D: NA
J: TRBJ1-6
DNA: TGTGCCAGCAGCCCCGGACAGCTTGGGTGGAATTCACCCCTCCACTTT
CDR3: CASSPGQLGWNSPLHF

V: TRBV28
size: NA
D: NA
J: TRBJ1-4
DNA: TGTGCCAGCAGTTCGTTCGTCCAGGGGCAAGGAAAACTGTTTTTT
CDR3: CASSSFVQGQGKLFF

V: TRBV29-1
size: NA
D: TRBD1
J: TRBJ1-2
DNA: TGCAGCGTAGGGACAGAAGTGTTTGGGCGCTACACCTTC
CDR3: CSVGTEVFGRYTF

V: TRBV28
size: NA
D: NA
J: TRBJ2-6
DNA: TGTGCCAGCAAATCCCCCGGGAGCGGGGCCAACGTCCTGACTTTC
CDR3: CASKSPGSGANVLTF

V: TRBV2
size: NA
D: NA
J: TRBJ2-4
DNA: TGTGCCAGCAGTGAAGGGCTAGCCAAAAACATTCAGTACTTC
CDR3: CASSEGLAKNIQYF

V: TRBV5-6
size: few
D: TRBD2
J: TRBJ2-7
DNA: TGTGCCAGCAGCTCAACCGGGACTAGCGGGATCTACGAGCAGTACTTC
CDR3: CASSSTGTSGIYEQYF

V: TRBV5-4
size: once
D: NA
J: TRBJ2-7
DNA: TGTGCCAGCAGCAGCCCCCGACGGGGCGAGCAGTACTTC
CDR3: CASSSPRRGEQYF

V: TRBV24-1
size: NA
D: NA
J: TRBJ2-1
DNA: TGTGCCACCAGTGGGGGAGCGCACGAGCAGTTCTTC
CDR3: CATSGGAHEQFF

V: TRBV24-1
size: NA
D: TRBD2
J: TRBJ2-3
DNA: TGTGCCACCAGTGAACCAAAACTAGCGGGGGGAGGAGATACGCAGTATTTT
CDR3: CATSEPKLAGGGDTQYF

V: TRBV7-9
size: NA
D: NA
J: TRBJ1-4
DNA: TGTGCCAGCAGCTTTAGGACGGGATTTAATGAAAAACTGTTTTTT
CDR3: CASSFRTGFNEKLFF

V: TRBV6-5
size: NA
D: NA
J: TRBJ2-7
DNA: TGTGCCAGCAGTTACTCATTCGGGGGGCGGAACGAGCAGTACTTC
CDR3: CASSYSFGGRNEQYF

V: TRBV3-1/TRBV3-2
size: NA
D: TRBD1
J: TRBJ1-2
DNA: TGTGCCAGCAGCCAAGGAGCTCAGGGGGCGAGGTATGGCTACACCTTC
CDR3: CASSQGAQGARYGYTF

V: TRBV6-5
size: NA
D: TRBD2
J: TRBJ2-1
DNA: TGTGCCAGCTTCCTAGGCGGGAGCTCCTACAATGAGCAGTTCTTC
CDR3: CASFLGGSSYNEQFF

V: TRBV29-1
size: NA
D: NA
J: TRBJ2-1
DNA: TGCAGCGTTCGTGTCACTGGGAGCTCCTACAATGAGCAGTTCTTC
CDR3: CSVRVTGSSYNEQFF

V: TRBV21-1
size: NA
D: NA
J: TRBJ1-2
DNA: TGTGCCAGCAGCAAAGGAACGGAAGCGGGTGGCTACACCTTC
CDR3: CASSKGTEAGGYTF

V: TRBV19
size: NA
D: NA
J: TRBJ1-5
DNA: TGTGCCAGTAGTATTTCGGCAGAGGGCAATCAGCCCCAGCATTTT
CDR3: CASSISAEGNQPQHF

V: TRBV24-1
size: NA
D: TRBD2
J: TRBJ2-5
DNA: TGTGCCACCAGTGATCCAACGATCCTCACACTAGCGGGAGATGAAGAGACCCAGTACTTC
CDR3: CATSDPTILTLAGDEETQYF

V: TRBV5-4
size: few
D: NA
J: TRBJ2-7
DNA: TGTGCCAGCAGCTTGGTGGGGGCCCGCTCCTACGAGCAGTACTTC
CDR3: CASSLVGARSYEQYF

V: TRBV5-1
size: NA
D: NA
J: TRBJ2-1
DNA: TGCGCCAGCAGCTTGGAAGCGGGCTCGGGTGAGCAGTTCTTC
CDR3: CASSLEAGSGEQFF

V: TRBV10-3
size: once
D: TRBD2
J: TRBJ2-7
DNA: TGTGCCATCAGTGCTAGCGGGGGGACCGCCTACGAGCAGTACTTC
CDR3: CAISASGGTAYEQYF

V: TRBV4-1
size: NA
D: NA
J: TRBJ2-3
DNA: TGCGCCAGCAGCGGTGGAGGCAGGACCGGAAACACAGATACGCAGTATTTT
CDR3: CASSGGGRTGNTDTQYF

V: TRBV19
size: NA
D: NA
J: TRBJ1-1
DNA: TGTGCCAGTAGTATAGGGGCAAGACGAACGGCTGAAGCTTTCTTT
CDR3: CASSIGARRTAEAFF

V: TRBV29-1
size: NA
D: TRBD1
J: TRBJ1-6
DNA: TGCAGCGTCGGGGGACAGGGAGGATCACCCCTCCACTTT
CDR3: CSVGGQGGSPLHF

V: TRBV2
size: NA
D: TRBD1
J: TRBJ1-1
DNA: TGTGCCAGCAGTAAGACTCAGGGGGGGAACACTGAAGCTTTCTTT
CDR3: CASSKTQGGNTEAFF

V: TRBV2
size: NA
D: TRBD2
J: TRBJ2-1
DNA: TGTGCCAGCAGTCTTTTAGCGGGAGAGCAGTTCTTC
CDR3: CASSLLAGEQFF

V: TRBV24-1
size: NA
D: TRBD2
J: TRBJ2-1
DNA: TGTGCCACCAGTGATTTATCGAGCGGGAGAGTGAATGAGCAGTTCTTC
CDR3: CATSDLSSGRVNEQFF

V: TRBV5-1
size: NA
D: NA
J: TRBJ1-6
DNA: TGCGCCAGCAGCTTGGGGGGCCTGTCTAGGAATTCACCCCTCCACTTT
CDR3: CASSLGGLSRNSPLHF

V: TRBV7-9
size: NA
D: NA
J: TRBJ1-5
DNA: TGTGCCAGCAGCTTCAACAGCCCTAATCAGCCCCAGCATTTT
CDR3: CASSFNSPNQPQHF

V: TRBV19
size: NA
D: TRBD2
J: TRBJ2-1
DNA: TGTGCCAGTAGTAAGGGACTAGCGGGGGGTTCCTACAATGAGCAGTTCTTC
CDR3: CASSKGLAGGSYNEQFF

V: TRBV2
size: NA
D: TRBD1
J: TRBJ1-5
DNA: TGTGCCAGCAGCAGGGACAGGTCCAATCAGCCCCAGCATTTT
CDR3: CASSRDRSNQPQHF

V: TRBV19
size: NA
D: TRBD1
J: TRBJ2-1
DNA: TGTGCCAGTAGTGCGGACAGGGGGGGCAATGAGCAGTTCTTC
CDR3: CASSADRGGNEQFF

V: TRBV30
size: NA
D: NA
J: TRBJ1-3
DNA: TGTGCCTGGAGTGCGGACAGCTACTCTGGAAACACCATATATTTT
CDR3: CAWSADSYSGNTIYF

V: TRBV11-2
size: NA
D: NA
J: TRBJ1-4
DNA: TGTGCCAGCAGCCGCTTGGGGGGGAGTGGAGAAAAACTGTTTTTT
CDR3: CASSRLGGSGEKLFF

V: TRBV28
size: NA
D: NA
J: TRBJ2-7
DNA: TGTGCCAGCAGCCCGGCCTACGAGCAGTACTTC
CDR3: CASSPAYEQYF

V: TRBV27
size: NA
D: NA
J: TRBJ1-3
DNA: TGTGCCAGTAGCGGGTACCCAACCTCTGGAAACACCATATATTTT
CDR3: CASSGYPTSGNTIYF

V: TRBV12-3/TRBV12-4
size: NA
D: NA
J: TRBJ2-3
DNA: TGTGCCAGCAGTTTTATCACAGATACGCAGTATTTT
CDR3: CASSFITDTQYF

V: TRBV5-4
size: once
D: TRBD2
J: TRBJ2-7
DNA: TGTGCCAGCAGTTTCACTAGCGGGGGGGCCTACGAGCAGTACTTC
CDR3: CASSFTSGGAYEQYF

V: TRBV25-1
size: NA
D: NA
J: TRBJ1-6
DNA: TGTGCCAGCAGTCCCGGGATATCCGGCTCACCCCTCCACTTT
CDR3: CASSPGISGSPLHF

V: TRBV19
size: NA
D: TRBD2
J: TRBJ2-1
DNA: TGTGCCAGTGGGACTATTTGGGCGGGAGAAGATTACAATGAGCAGTTCTTC
CDR3: CASGTIWAGEDYNEQFF

V: TRBV3-1/TRBV3-2
size: NA
D: TRBD1
J: TRBJ2-1
DNA: TGTGCCAGCAGCTCATTACAGGGGGACAATGAGCAGTTCTTC
CDR3: CASSSLQGDNEQFF

V: TRBV28
size: NA
D: NA
J: TRBJ1-1
DNA: TGTGCCAGCAGTTTGACGGGGGATCAGGCTGAAGCTTTCTTT
CDR3: CASSLTGDQAEAFF

V: TRBV19
size: NA
D: NA
J: TRBJ1-2
DNA: TGTGCCAGTCTCGAGGGTAACTATGGCTACACCTTC
CDR3: CASLEGNYGYTF

V: TRBV5-1
size: once
D: NA
J: TRBJ2-7
DNA: TGCGCCAGCACTCTCGACTTCACTGGGGCCGAGCAGTACTTC
CDR3: CASTLDFTGAEQYF

V: TRBV19
size: NA
D: NA
J: TRBJ1-2
DNA: TGTGCCAGTAGTCCCGCAGGGATTAGGGGGAATGGCTACACCTTC
CDR3: CASSPAGIRGNGYTF

V: TRBV19
size: NA
D: NA
J: TRBJ2-3
DNA: TGTGCCAGTAGTATCCAGGCGCGGGGAAACACAGATACGCAGTATTTT
CDR3: CASSIQARGNTDTQYF

V: TRBV7-2
size: NA
D: NA
J: TRBJ1-1
DNA: TGTGCCAGCAGCGCCGACATCGTTTTCTTT
CDR3: CASSADIVFF

V: TRBV29-1
size: NA
D: NA
J: TRBJ1-1
DNA: TGCAGCGTTGGGGCCAACCTGAACACTGAAGCTTTCTTT
CDR3: CSVGANLNTEAFF

V: TRBV3-1/TRBV3-2
size: NA
D: NA
J: TRBJ1-5
DNA: TGTGCCAGCAGCCAAATGGCGGGCAATCAGCCCCAGCATTTT
CDR3: CASSQMAGNQPQHF

V: TRBV5-3
size: NA
D: NA
J: TRBJ2-7
DNA: TGTGCCAGAAGCTTGCCCAGGCAACGTCTCTACGAGCAGTACTTC
CDR3: CARSLPRQRLYEQYF

V: TRBV6-6
size: NA
D: NA
J: TRBJ1-5
DNA: TGTGCCAGCAGAGGGTGGCGGGTCAGCAATCAGCCCCAGCATTTT
CDR3: CASRGWRVSNQPQHF

V: TRBV11-1
size: NA
D: TRBD1
J: TRBJ1-6
DNA: TGTGCCAGCAGCCTGGGACAGCCAGGCTATAATTCACCCCTCCACTTT
CDR3: CASSLGQPGYNSPLHF